This T cell receptor (beta chain) was profiled in a study of blood T cell repertoires in COVID-19. Across the whole study: Whether acute or convalescent, the COVID-19 samples came from the United States, Italy and Spain.

This CDR3 has 17 residues. Germline CDR1 reads MNHNS; CDR2 reads SASEGT. V trimming: 2 bases; J trimming: 3 bases; junction bases outside the gene matches: 12. Original processing notes: Amplification of reference gene primers was used by the study to estimate nucleated cell counts. The assay was immunoSEQ multiplex PCR, and TCRdb's table has in-frame clones only and misses some. Clonal size and the V and J genes are those of that table, whereas D and trimming came from the DNA. In the table there are tens of thousands of clones, about 70% of which are singletons. The sequenced sample consisted of peripheral blood. This clonotype was obtained from a woman aged 70 to 79 with acute or convalescent COVID-19. The chain is built from TRBV6-1 and TRBJ1-2; 7 bases align to TRBD1. The CDR3 is CASSEPVDRVEDYGYTF. CDR3 in DNA: TGTGCCAGCAGTGAACCAGTAGACAGGGTCGAGGACTATGGCTACACCTTC.